The 10 T cell receptor beta chains listed next were all sequenced from one sample in a study of blood T cell repertoires in COVID-19 (TCRdb year 2020). The library was produced with the immunoSEQ multiplex PCR assay. The immuneACCESS repertoire file appears here via TCRdb, limited to in-frame rearrangements. These files lack a portion of the clones; in checked studies, under half of the deficit traces to unresolved V genes, and the cause of the others is not known. Within this sample are around 130,000 clones, with around 83% of them counted one time only. About 20% of the sample is held by the ten biggest clonotypes. Specimen: PBMCs or T cells enriched from blood (not recorded which). These receptors came from a man under 40 who had recovered from COVID-19.

This chain links TRBV3-1 (or the pseudogene TRBV3-2) with TRBJ1-4; 7 positions match TRBD1. The ends lost 8 bases at V and 5 bases at J; junction bases unmatched: 5. The CDR3 contains 13 residues. The germline V gene has CDR1 LGHDT and CDR2 YNNKEL (reference sequence). The CDR3 DNA reads as TGTGCCAGCGCGGGGACAGTCAATGAAAAACTGTTTTTT. Its translation: CASAGTVNEKLFF.

This clone was recorded once. The chain recombines TRBV15 with TRBJ1-1; no reliable D call. V was shortened by 0 bases and J by 11 bases, with 10 bases between the two germline ends. The CDR3 is 12 residues long. Looked up from germline, CDR1 is LNHNV and CDR2 is YYDKDF (reference sequence). CDR3 region: CATSRDTGKAFF. The CDR3 nucleotides are TGTGCCACCAGCAGAGATACCGGGAAGGCTTTCTTT.

The V and J genes are TRBV6-5 and TRBJ2-1; 9 bases map to TRBD1. The CDR3 spans 14 residues. J lost 12 bases, V lost 4 bases, and 10 bases had no gene match. The germline V gene has CDR1 MNHEY and CDR2 SVGAGI. CDR3 sequence reads: CASSLGGGQGTQFF. The CDR3 DNA reads as TGTGCCAGCAGTTTGGGGGGTGGACAGGGGACGCAGTTCTTC.

The chain has TRBV4-1 and TRBJ2-2; D might be TRBD2 (6 bases). The CDR3 runs to 12 residues. The V gene lost 8 bases and the J gene lost 8 bases, with 12 bases spanning the gap. In germline, CDR1 is MGHRA, CDR2 YSYEKL. The chain's CDR3 is CASSPGRGELFF. The CDR3 DNA is TGCGCCAGCTCCCCAGGGAGGGGGGAGCTGTTTTTT.

The chain employs TRBV12-5 and TRBJ2-7; D might be TRBD2 (7 bases). V lost 2 bases and J lost 6, with 11 bases in between. CDR1 is LGHNT, CDR2 FRNRAP, per germline. The length of the CDR3 is 13 residues. The CDR3 DNA follows: TGTGCTAGTGGTTTGAGGGAGGGGGGCGAGCAGTACTTC. Its translation: CASGLREGGEQYF.

This clone was recorded a few times. CDR3 protein: CASSGGFGGAINSPLHF. Here the CDR3 DNA reads TGTGCCAGCAGCGGCGGGTTTGGAGGGGCAATCAATTCACCCCTCCACTTT. The chain has TRBV5-8 and TRBJ1-6; maybe TRBD1 (5 bases). The CDR3 runs 17 residues. The germline V gene encodes CDR1 SGHTS and CDR2 YDEGEE. The germline V and J ends were trimmed by 4 bases and 7 bases, with 21 bases remaining between them.

The chain carries TRBV10-3 and TRBJ2-4, with 9 bases aligning to TRBD1. Trimming at V came to 7 bases and at J to 5 bases, leaving 15 bases not matched to a gene. In germline, CDR1 is ENHRY, CDR2 SYGVKD. The CDR3 is 17 amino acids. The CDR3 DNA reads as TGTGCCATCAACCCAACCGACCGGGACAGGGATCAAAACATTCAGTACTTC. Its protein product is CAINPTDRDRDQNIQYF.

The chain joins TRBV25-1 to TRBJ2-1; D is possibly TRBD1 (5 bases). Germline lookup yields CDR1 MGHDK and CDR2 SYGVNS. Trimming cost V 1 base and J 7 bases, with 11 bases left between them. CDR3 length equals 14 residues. As DNA, the CDR3 is TGTGCCAGCAGTGAATTTGCAGGGCGGAATGAGCAGTTCTTC. Its protein is CASSEFAGRNEQFF.

The chain joins TRBV27 to TRBJ2-3; a possible D gene is TRBD2 (6 bases). The ends were cut back, 6 bases at V and 6 bases at J, with 16 bases in the middle. Germline loops: CDR1 MNHEY, CDR2 SMNVEV (reference sequence). The CDR3 is 14 residues long. CDR3 loop: CASSPSGPLDTQYF. In DNA, the CDR3 is TGTGCCAGCAGCCCGAGCGGGCCCCTGGATACGCAGTATTTT.

The J gene is TRBJ1-3, the V gene TRBV5-1; D is uncertain. CDR1 is SGHRS, CDR2 YFSETQ, per germline. The CDR3 is 16 amino acids. The V end was cut by 4 bases, the J end by 0 bases, with 14 bases between. The CDR3 spells CASSPGPGNSGNTIYF. CDR3 DNA: TGCGCCAGCAGCCCTGGGCCAGGAAACTCTGGAAACACCATATATTTT. Supplemented by reference TRBV5-1 and TRBJ1-3, the full variable domain reads KAGVTQTPRYLIKTRGQQVTLSCSPISGHRSVSWYQQTPGQGLQFLFEYFSETQRNKGNFPGRFSGRQFSNSRSEMNVSTLELGDSALYLCASSPGPGNSGNTIYFGEGSWLTVV.